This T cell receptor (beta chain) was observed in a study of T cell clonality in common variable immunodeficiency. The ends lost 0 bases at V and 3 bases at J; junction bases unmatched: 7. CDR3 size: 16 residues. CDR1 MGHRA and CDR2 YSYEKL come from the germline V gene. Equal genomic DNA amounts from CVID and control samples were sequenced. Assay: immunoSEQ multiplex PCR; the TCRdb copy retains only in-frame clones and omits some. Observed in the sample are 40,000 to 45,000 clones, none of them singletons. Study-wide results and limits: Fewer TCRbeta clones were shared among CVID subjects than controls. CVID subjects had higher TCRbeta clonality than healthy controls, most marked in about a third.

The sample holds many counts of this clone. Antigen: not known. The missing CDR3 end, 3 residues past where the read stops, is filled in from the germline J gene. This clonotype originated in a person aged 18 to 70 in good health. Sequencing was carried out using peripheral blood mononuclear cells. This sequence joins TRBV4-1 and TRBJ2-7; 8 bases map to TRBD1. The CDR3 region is CASSQDPGTGIYEQYF. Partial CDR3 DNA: TGCGCCAGCAGCCAAGATCCCGGGACAGGAATCTACGAG.